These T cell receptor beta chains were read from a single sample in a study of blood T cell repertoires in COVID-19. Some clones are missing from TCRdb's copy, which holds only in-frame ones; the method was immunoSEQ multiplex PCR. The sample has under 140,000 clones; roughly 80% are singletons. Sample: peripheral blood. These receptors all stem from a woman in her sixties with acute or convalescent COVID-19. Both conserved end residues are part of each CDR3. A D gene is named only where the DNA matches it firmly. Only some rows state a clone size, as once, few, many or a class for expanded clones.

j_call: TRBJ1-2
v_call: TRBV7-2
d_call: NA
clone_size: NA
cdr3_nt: TGTGCCAGCAGCTTAGCTGTCCGGGCGGGCTATGGCTACACCTTC
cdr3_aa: CASSLAVRAGYGYTF

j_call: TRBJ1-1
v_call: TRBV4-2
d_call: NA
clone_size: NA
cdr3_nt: TGTGCCAGCAGCCGAAGGACATCTTGGGACACTGAAGCTTTCTTT
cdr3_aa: CASSRRTSWDTEAFF

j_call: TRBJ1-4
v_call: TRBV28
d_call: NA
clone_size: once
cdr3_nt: TGTGCCAGCAGTTGGCAGCAGTCAGGGGCTAAGGAAAAACTGTTTTTT
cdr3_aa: CASSWQQSGAKEKLFF

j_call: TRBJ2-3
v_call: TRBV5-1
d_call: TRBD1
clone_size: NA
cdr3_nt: TGCGCCAGCAGCGCCGGGACAGGGCTTAGCACAGATACGCAGTATTTT
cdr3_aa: CASSAGTGLSTDTQYF

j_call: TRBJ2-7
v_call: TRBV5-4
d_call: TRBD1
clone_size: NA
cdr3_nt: TGTGCCAGCAGCTCCGGGACAGGGGTGGGGGAGCAGTACTTC
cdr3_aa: CASSSGTGVGEQYF

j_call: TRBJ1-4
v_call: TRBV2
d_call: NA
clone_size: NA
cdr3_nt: TGTGCCAGCAGTGAGGCTAGGCCGGAGGCAACTAATGAAAAACTGTTTTTT
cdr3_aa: CASSEARPEATNEKLFF

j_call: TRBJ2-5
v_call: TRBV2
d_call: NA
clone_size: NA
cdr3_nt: TGTGCCAGCGGGTCTGGCGGGGACGTCGGGACCCAGTACTTC
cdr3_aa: CASGSGGDVGTQYF

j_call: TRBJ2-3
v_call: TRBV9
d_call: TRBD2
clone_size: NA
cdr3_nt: TGTGCCAGCAGCCCCCAACTAGCGGGGGAGTCAGATACGCAGTATTTT
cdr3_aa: CASSPQLAGESDTQYF

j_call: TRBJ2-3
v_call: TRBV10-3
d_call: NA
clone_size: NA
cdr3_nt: TGTGCCATCTCTGGGGACTCTCCTAGCACAGATACGCAGTATTTT
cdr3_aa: CAISGDSPSTDTQYF

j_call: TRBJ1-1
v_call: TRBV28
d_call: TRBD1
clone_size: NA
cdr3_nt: TGTGCCAGCAGTTACTCAGGGGGGTGGGCTGAAGCTTTCTTT
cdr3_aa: CASSYSGGWAEAFF

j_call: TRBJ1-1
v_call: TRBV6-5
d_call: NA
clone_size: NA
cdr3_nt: TGTGCCAGCAGTTACTTGGGCATGAACACTGAAGCTTTCTTT
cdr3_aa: CASSYLGMNTEAFF

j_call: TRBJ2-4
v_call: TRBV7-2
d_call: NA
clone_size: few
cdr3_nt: TGTGCCAGCAGCTTAGGGCGGGGGCCTCAAAACATTCAGTACTTC
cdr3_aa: CASSLGRGPQNIQYF

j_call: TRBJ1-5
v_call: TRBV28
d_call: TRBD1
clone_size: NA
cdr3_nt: TGTGCCAGCAGTTTAGGGCAGGGGGTCTATCAGCCCCAGCATTTT
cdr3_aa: CASSLGQGVYQPQHF

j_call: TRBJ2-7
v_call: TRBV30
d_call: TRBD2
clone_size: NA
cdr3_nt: TGTGCCTGGTGGAGGCGGGGGAGTTACGAGCAGTACTTC
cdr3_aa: CAWWRRGSYEQYF

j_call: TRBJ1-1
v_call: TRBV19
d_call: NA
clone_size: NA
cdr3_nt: TGTGCCAGTACCGCTCGGAGGTATAGACCGAACACTGAAGCTTTCTTT
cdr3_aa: CASTARRYRPNTEAFF

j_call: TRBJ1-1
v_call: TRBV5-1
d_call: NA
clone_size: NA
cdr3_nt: TGCGCCAGCAGCCCCGGCACAGGGCGTTCGAACACTGAAGCTTTCTTT
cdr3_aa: CASSPGTGRSNTEAFF

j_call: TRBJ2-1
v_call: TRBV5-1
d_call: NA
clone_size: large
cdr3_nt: TGCGCCAGCAGCTTGAGCGGTGGGGGCGGTCAGGCTGAGCAGTTCTTC
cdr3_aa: CASSLSGGGGQAEQFF

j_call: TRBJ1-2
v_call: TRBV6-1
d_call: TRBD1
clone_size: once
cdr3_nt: TGTGCCAGCAGTGACAGGGGGCGAGGAACCGCCTATGGCTACACCTTC
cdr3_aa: CASSDRGRGTAYGYTF

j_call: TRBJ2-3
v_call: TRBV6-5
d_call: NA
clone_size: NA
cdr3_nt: TGTGCCAGCAGTTACTCTTACAATATAGATACGCAGTATTTT
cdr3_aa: CASSYSYNIDTQYF

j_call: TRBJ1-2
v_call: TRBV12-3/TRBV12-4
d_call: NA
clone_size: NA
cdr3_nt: TGTGCCAGCAGCCTCAACAGTAACTATGGCTACACCTTC
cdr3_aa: CASSLNSNYGYTF

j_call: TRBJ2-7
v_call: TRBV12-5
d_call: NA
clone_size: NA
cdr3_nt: TGTGCTAGTGGCCATGACACATCCTACGAGCAGTACTTC
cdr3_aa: CASGHDTSYEQYF

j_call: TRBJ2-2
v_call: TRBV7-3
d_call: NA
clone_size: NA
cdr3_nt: TGTGCCAGCAGCCTACAGACCGGGGAGCTGTTTTTT
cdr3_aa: CASSLQTGELFF

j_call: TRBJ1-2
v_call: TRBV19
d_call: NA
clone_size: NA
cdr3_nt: TGTGCCAGTAGCCCTGGGGGAAGTGAGGGACAAACCTATGGCTACACCTTC
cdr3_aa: CASSPGGSEGQTYGYTF

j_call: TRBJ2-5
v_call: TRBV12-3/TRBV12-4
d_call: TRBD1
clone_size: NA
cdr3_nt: TGTGCCAGCCGGGACAGTGGACAAGAGACCCAGTACTTC
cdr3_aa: CASRDSGQETQYF

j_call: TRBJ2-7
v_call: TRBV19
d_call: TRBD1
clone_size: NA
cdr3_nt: TGTGCCAGTAGTATCGAAGGGGGCGGTGAGCAGTACTTC
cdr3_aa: CASSIEGGGEQYF

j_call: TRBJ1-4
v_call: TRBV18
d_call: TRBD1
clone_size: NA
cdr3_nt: TGTGCCAGCTCCAGACAGGGCGGAGAAAAACTGTTTTTT
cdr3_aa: CASSRQGGEKLFF

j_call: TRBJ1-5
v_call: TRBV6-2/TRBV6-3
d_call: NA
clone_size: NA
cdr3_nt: TGTGCCAGCAGTTACGGAGAAACTAGCAATCAGCCCCAGCATTTT
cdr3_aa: CASSYGETSNQPQHF

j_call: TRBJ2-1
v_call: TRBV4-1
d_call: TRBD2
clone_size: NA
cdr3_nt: TGCGCCAGCAGCTCAACAACTCGGGGGGACTACAATGAGCAGTTCTTC
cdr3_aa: CASSSTTRGDYNEQFF

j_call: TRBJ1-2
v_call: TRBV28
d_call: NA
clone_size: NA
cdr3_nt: TGTGCCAGCAGTTTATCCCCACAAGTGTCGGGTGGCTACACCTTC
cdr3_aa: CASSLSPQVSGGYTF

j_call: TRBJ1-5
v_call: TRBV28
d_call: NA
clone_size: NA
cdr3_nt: TGTGCCAGCAGACTCCGTTTCAGCGGTCATCAGCCCCAGCATTTT
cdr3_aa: CASRLRFSGHQPQHF

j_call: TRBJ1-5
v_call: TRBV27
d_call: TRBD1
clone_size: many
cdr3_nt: TGTGCCAGCAGTGGGGGGACAGGGTACCAGCCCCAGCATTTT
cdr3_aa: CASSGGTGYQPQHF

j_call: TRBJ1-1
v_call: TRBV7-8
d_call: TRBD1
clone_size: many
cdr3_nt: TGTGCCAGCAGCCAACCCCCGGGACAGGGGAACACTGAAGCTTTCTTT
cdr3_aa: CASSQPPGQGNTEAFF

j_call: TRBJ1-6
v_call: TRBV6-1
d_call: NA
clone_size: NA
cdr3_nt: TGTGCCAGCAGTGAAACCAGGGGCCTTTCACCCCTCCACTTT
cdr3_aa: CASSETRGLSPLHF

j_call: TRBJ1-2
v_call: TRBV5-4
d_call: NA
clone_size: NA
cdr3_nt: TGTGCCAGCGCAGCCGCGGGACGGATCTATGGCTACACCTTC
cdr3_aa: CASAAAGRIYGYTF

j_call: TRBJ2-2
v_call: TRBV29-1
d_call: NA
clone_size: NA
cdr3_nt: TGCCCAACAGATCCCTCCACCGGGGAGCTGTTTTTT
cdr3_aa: CPTDPSTGELFF

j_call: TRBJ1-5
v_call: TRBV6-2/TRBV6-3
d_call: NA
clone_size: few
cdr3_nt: TGTGCCAGCAGCACAGGGACCCAGCCCCAGCATTTT
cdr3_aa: CASSTGTQPQHF

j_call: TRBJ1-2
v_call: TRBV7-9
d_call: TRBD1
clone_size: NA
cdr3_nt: TGTGCCAGCAGCGATCTGACAGGGTCCCTCTATGGCTACACCTTC
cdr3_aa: CASSDLTGSLYGYTF

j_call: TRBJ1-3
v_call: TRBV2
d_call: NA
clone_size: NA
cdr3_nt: TGTGCCTCCAAATCTGGCAGTGGACTCTCTGGAAACACCATATATTTT
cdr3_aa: CASKSGSGLSGNTIYF

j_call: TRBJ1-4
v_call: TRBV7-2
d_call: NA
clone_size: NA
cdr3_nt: TGTGCCAGCAGCTTAGGCAGGGGTAATGAAAAACTGTTTTTT
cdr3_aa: CASSLGRGNEKLFF

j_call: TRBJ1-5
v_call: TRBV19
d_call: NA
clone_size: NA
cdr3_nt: TGTGCCAGTCGGTCCGGGAATCAGCCCCAGCATTTT
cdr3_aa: CASRSGNQPQHF

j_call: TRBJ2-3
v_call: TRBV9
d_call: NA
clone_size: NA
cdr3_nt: TGTGCCAGCGGGGGTGCGCCAGGAGGGATGTCGAACTCGGATACGCAGTATTTT
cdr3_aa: CASGGAPGGMSNSDTQYF

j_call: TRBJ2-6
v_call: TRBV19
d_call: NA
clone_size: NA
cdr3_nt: TGTGCCAGTACCCCGGGGTGGGAAAGGATGCTTCTTTCTGGGGCCAACGTCCTGACTTTC
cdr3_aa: CASTPGWERMLLSGANVLTF

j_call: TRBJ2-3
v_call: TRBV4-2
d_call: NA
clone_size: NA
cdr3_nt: TGTGCCAGCAGCCAAGATTCGGGAGATCCGACAGATACGCAGTATTTT
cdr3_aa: CASSQDSGDPTDTQYF

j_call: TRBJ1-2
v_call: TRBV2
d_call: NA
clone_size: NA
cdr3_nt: TGTGCCAGCAGTGAGCGGAGTTTTTTGGGCTACACCTTC
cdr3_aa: CASSERSFLGYTF

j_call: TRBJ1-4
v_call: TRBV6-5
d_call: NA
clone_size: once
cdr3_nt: TGTGCCAGCAGTTACTCAGGGGTCGGCGCTGAAAAACTGTTTTTT
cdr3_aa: CASSYSGVGAEKLFF

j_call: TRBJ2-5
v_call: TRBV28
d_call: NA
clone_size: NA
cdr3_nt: TGTGCCAGCAGTCGCCAGGTTGCCCAAGAGACCCAGTACTTC
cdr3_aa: CASSRQVAQETQYF

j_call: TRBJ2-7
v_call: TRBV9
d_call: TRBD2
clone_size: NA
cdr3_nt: TGTGCCAGCAGCTTCGGGACTAGCGACGAGCAGTACTTC
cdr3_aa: CASSFGTSDEQYF

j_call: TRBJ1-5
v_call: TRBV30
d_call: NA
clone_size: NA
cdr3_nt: TGTGCCTGGAGCGAGACAGTTGAAAATCAGCCCCAGCATTTT
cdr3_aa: CAWSETVENQPQHF

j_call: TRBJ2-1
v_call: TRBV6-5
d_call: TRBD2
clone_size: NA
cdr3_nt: TGTGCCAGCAGTTACTCGATGACTAGCGGGGTCAATGAGCAGTTCTTC
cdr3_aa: CASSYSMTSGVNEQFF

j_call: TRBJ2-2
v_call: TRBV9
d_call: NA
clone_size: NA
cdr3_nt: TGTGCCAGCAGCGTAGTGGGGCAGGACGGGGAGCTGTTTTTT
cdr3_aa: CASSVVGQDGELFF

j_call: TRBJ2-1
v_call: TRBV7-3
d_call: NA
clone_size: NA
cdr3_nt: TGTGCCAGCAGCCCCCGCGGGGTAGCCTCCTACAATGAGCAGTTCTTC
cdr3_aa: CASSPRGVASYNEQFF

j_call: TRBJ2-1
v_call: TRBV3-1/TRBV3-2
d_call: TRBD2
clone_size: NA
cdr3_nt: TGTGCCAGCAGCCGCCAACTAGCGGGTAGGCAGTTCTTC
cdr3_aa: CASSRQLAGRQFF

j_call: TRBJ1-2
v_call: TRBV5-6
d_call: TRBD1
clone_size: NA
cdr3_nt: TGTGCCAGCAGCCTTGACAGGGTGGCTGGCTACACCTTC
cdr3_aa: CASSLDRVAGYTF